This entry is about one T cell receptor beta chain. The antigen remains undetermined. At one of its ends the junction is not consistent with the germline gene, which may arise from a read error. Specified time point: newly diagnosed GD, antithyroid drugs for less than 3 months. TCR sequences were obtained from RNA taken from PBMCs. The data belong to a study of regulatory T cells in long-lasting Graves disease. Germline V CDR1 and CDR2: DFQATT, SNEGSKA (reference sequence). This CDR3 contains 17 residues. CDR3-region Arm-PCR and iRepertoire HTBI primers produced the TCR beta libraries. Each CDR3 protein gets one entry after TCRdb re-called the multiplex PCR reads with MiXCR. Of hundreds of thousands of distinct CDR3 sequences in the sample, 16% are singletons; the top ten hold 18%. Study-wide points: The persistent group shared around 2,600 public clonotypes, more than the 966 shared by new patients.

The same sample was also studied in work on T cells in Graves' hyperthyroidism and ophthalmopathy.

The sample consisted of peripheral blood mononuclear cells (PBMCs), taken at new diagnosis, from a patient treated with antithyroid drugs. The V and J genes are TRBV20-1 and TRBJ2-7; 13 nucleotides align to TRBD2. The receptor comes from a woman younger than 45 with Graves disease. The CDR3 DNA reads as TGCAGTGCTAGCCCGCGGACTAGCGGGAGCGTCGGCTACGAGCCGTACTTC. This encodes CSASPRTSGSVGYEPYF.